The 20 T cell receptor beta chains given below trace back to one sample, sequenced in a study of T cell repertoires in cytomegalovirus infection. MiXCR was run by TCRdb on the reads, yielding one entry per CDR3 protein. The top ten hold more than 10% of the sample, which has a few hundred thousand distinct CDR3 sequences, under 20% seen once. The sample was PBMCs. The receptor source for this set is a human donor in good health (CMV status not recorded). Some clones in this sample may be carry-over from other donors' samples.

This chain joins TRBV11-2 and TRBJ2-5; 7 bases map to TRBD1. Germline values: CDR1 SGHAT, CDR2 FQNNGV. V lost 4 bases to trimming and J lost 0 bases; unmatched junction nucleotides: 5. The CDR3 has 15 amino acids. The CDR3 is CASSSARGYQETQYF. CDR3 bases: TGTGCCAGCAGCTCAGCCAGGGGGTACCAAGAGACCCAGTACTTC.

In its sample, this clonotype was seen many times. J is TRBJ1-1 and V is TRBV7-9; D possibly corresponds to TRBD1 (6 bases). Trimming stripped 6 bases from V and 4 bases from J, with 18 bases between. There are 15 residues in the CDR3. Germline CDR1 SEHNR, CDR2 FQNEAQ (reference sequence). For the CDR3, the DNA is TGTGCCAGCAGAACAGGACTAGGGGGACCCACTGAAGCTTTCTTT. This sequence encodes CASRTGLGGPTEAFF.

The J gene is TRBJ2-1, the V gene TRBV27; D unclear. Per the germline V gene, CDR1 is MNHEY and CDR2 is SMNVEV (reference sequence). V was shortened by 4 bases and J by 5 bases, with 15 bases between the two germline ends. The CDR3 is 15 residues long. The CDR3 protein is CASSSKPTINNEQFF. CDR3 in DNA: TGTGCCAGCAGTTCCAAGCCTACGATTAACAATGAGCAGTTCTTC.

V and J are TRBV2 and TRBJ2-7, with D tentatively TRBD1 (6 bases). Germline CDR1 SNHLY, CDR2 FYNNEI. Trimming cost V 2 bases and J 4 bases, with 12 bases left between them. There are 14 residues in the CDR3. CDR3 sequence: CASSEQGQLYEQYF. CDR3 nucleotides: TGTGCCAGCAGTGAACAGGGACAATTATACGAGCAGTACTTC.

This clonotype was counted many times. This chain connects TRBV7-6 to TRBJ2-7; D is perhaps TRBD1 or TRBD2 (6 bases each). This CDR3 is 14 amino acids long. Trimming left V 1 base short and J 4 bases short, with 11 bases between. Germline assignment: CDR1 SGHVS and CDR2 FNYEAQ. The CDR3 DNA follows: TGTGCCAGCAGCTTAGGGGGGGCAGGGTACGAGCAGTACTTC. Translating gives CASSLGGAGYEQYF.

This chain connects TRBV6-6 to TRBJ1-3; 7 positions match TRBD1. Germline V CDR1 and CDR2: MNHNY, SVGAGI (reference sequence). The CDR3 contains 15 residues. With V trimmed by 8 bases and J by 7 bases, 14 bases remained unmatched. The CDR3 loop is CASQRDSLVGNTIYF. The DNA for the CDR3 is TGTGCCAGCCAAAGGGACAGCCTCGTCGGCAACACCATATATTTT.

The chain has TRBV20-1 and TRBJ2-1; either TRBD1 or TRBD2 may fit D (6 bases each). Germline V gene lookup returns CDR1 DFQATT and CDR2 SNEGSKA (reference sequence). The CDR3 consists of 14 residues. V gave up 2 bases and J gave up 7 bases, with 15 bases separating them. The CDR3, as DNA: TGCAGTGCTAGATATCCGTCGGGGGCGAATGAGCAGTTCTTC. It specifies CSARYPSGANEQFF.

This clonotype came up many times. This chain uses TRBV7-6 with TRBJ2-7, with 9 bases lining up with TRBD1. Germline trimming cut 3 bases from V and 3 bases from J; bases unmatched to any gene: 6. The germline gives CDR1 SGHVS, CDR2 FNYEAQ. The length of the CDR3 is 15 residues. DNA of the CDR3: TGTGCCAGCAGCTTCGGACAGGGGTTAGGCTACGAGCAGTACTTC. Translating gives CASSFGQGLGYEQYF.

This clonotype was counted a few times. The chain is built from TRBV4-2 and TRBJ2-5; 9 positions match TRBD1. This CDR3 has 17 amino acids. Germline V gene sequence: CDR1 LGHNA, CDR2 YNFKEQ. J lost 1 base, V lost 0 bases, and 6 bases had no gene match. The CDR3 nucleotides are TGTGCCAGCAGCCAAGATCTTGGGACAGGGCCCCAAGAGACCCAGTACTTC. The encoded protein is CASSQDLGTGPQETQYF.

This clonotype came up many times. Written as DNA, the CDR3 is TGCAGTGCTAGAACAGGAGAAACTAATGAAAAACTGTTTTTT. Encoded protein: CSARTGETNEKLFF. The J gene is TRBJ1-4, the V gene TRBV20-1; TRBD1 might be the D (5 bases). Germline CDR1 and CDR2: DFQATT and SNEGSKA (reference sequence). The CDR3 spans 14 residues. Trimming left V 2 bases short and J 1 base short, with 8 bases between.

This clonotype was seen repeatedly, ten times or more. The V call is TRBV7-2, the J call TRBJ2-3; D not resolved. Germline assignment: CDR1 SGHTA and CDR2 FQGNSA. V lost 7 bases and J 4 bases, leaving 12 bases between the germline ends. The CDR3 is made up of 13 amino acids. The CDR3 sequence is CASTFRGADTQYF. CDR3 sequence (DNA): TGTGCCAGCACCTTCAGAGGCGCAGATACGCAGTATTTT.

This clonotype showed up many times. The CDR3 protein is CASSLDIGLAETQYF. Here the CDR3 DNA reads TGTGCCAGCAGCTTAGATATCGGACTAGCGGAGACCCAGTACTTC. V gene TRBV7-9 combines with J gene TRBJ2-5, with TRBD2 matching 9 bases. Germline CDR1 and CDR2: SEHNR and FQNEAQ (reference sequence). The J segment lost 5 bases and the V segment lost 1 base, leaving 5 bases of the junction unmatched. The CDR3 contains 15 residues.

This sequence joins TRBV4-1 and TRBJ2-7; D is unclear. The V and J ends lost 1 base and 3 bases respectively, with 10 bases between them. The germline gives CDR1 MGHRA, CDR2 YSYEKL. The CDR3 covers 14 residues. CDR3 loop: CASSQVGGYYEQYF. Here the CDR3 DNA reads TGCGCCAGCAGCCAAGTAGGTGGCTACTACGAGCAGTACTTC.

The chain recombines TRBV5-4 with TRBJ2-5; D not certain. V lost 3 bases and J lost 4, with 10 bases in between. The germline V gene has CDR1 SGHNT and CDR2 YYREEE (reference sequence). CDR3 length equals 13 residues. CDR3 DNA sequence: TGTGCCAGCAGCTCTTTAGTGTCAGAGACCCAGTACTTC. As protein: CASSSLVSETQYF. Drawing the rest from reference TRBV5-4 and TRBJ2-5, the complete variable domain is ETGVTQSPTHLIKTRGQQVTLRCSSQSGHNTVSWYQQALGQGPQFIFQYYREEENGRGNFPPRFSGLQFPNYSSELNVNALELDDSALYLCASSSLVSETQYFGPGTRLLVL.

This clonotype was detected a few times. J is TRBJ2-7 and V is TRBV4-2, with a weak D call TRBD2 (5 bases). Germline V lookup: CDR1 LGHNA, CDR2 YNFKEQ. This CDR3 region has 13 residues. Trimming cost V 0 bases and J 6 bases, with 9 bases left between them. CDR3 amino acids: CASSQDSGGEQYF. As DNA, the CDR3 is TGTGCCAGCAGCCAAGATTCAGGAGGCGAGCAGTACTTC.

CDR3 sequence reads: CASTDTGSSTEAFF. CDR3 bases: TGTGCCAGCACCGATACGGGGTCCTCCACTGAAGCTTTCTTT. V usage is TRBV7-9 and J usage is TRBJ1-1; D gene uncertain. The length of the CDR3 is 14 residues. Looked up from germline, CDR1 is SEHNR and CDR2 is FQNEAQ (reference sequence). Deletions cut 7 bases from V and 4 bases from J, with 16 bases between.

This clonotype was found many times. The chain combines TRBV4-1 with TRBJ1-5, with a possible D match to TRBD1 (6 bases). CDR1 and CDR2 (germline): MGHRA, YSYEKL. V lost 2 bases, J lost 9 bases, and 20 bases lay in between. CDR3 length: 16 amino acids. The DNA of the CDR3 is TGCGCCAGCAGCCAAACCCTGGACAGCTTCGTGCTGCCCCAGCATTTT. Protein: CASSQTLDSFVLPQHF.

This clonotype has only a few counts. The rearrangement links TRBV18 to TRBJ1-2; TRBD1 agrees at 9 bases. The ends lost 3 bases at V and 2 bases at J; junction bases unmatched: 7. The CDR3 contains 16 residues. Per the germline V gene, CDR1 is KGHSH and CDR2 is LQKENI. Here the CDR3 reads CASSPITGQGNYGYTF. The DNA for the CDR3 is TGTGCCAGCTCACCCATCACCGGACAGGGGAACTATGGCTACACCTTC. Based on the CDR3 plus reference TRBV18 and TRBJ1-2, the full variable domain is NAGVMQNPRHLVRRRGQEARLRCSPMKGHSHVYWYRQLPEEGLKFMVYLQKENIIDESGMPKERFSAEFPKEGPSILRIQQVVRGDSAAYFCASSPITGQGNYGYTFGSGTRLTVV.

The CDR3 sequence is CSASSGGSTDTQYF. For the CDR3, the DNA is TGCAGTGCTAGTAGCGGGGGTAGCACAGATACGCAGTATTTT. The V call is TRBV20-1, the J call TRBJ2-3, with 9 bases that match TRBD2. V dropped 3 bases and J dropped 0; count of bases not matched to a gene: 1. The germline CDR1 and CDR2 sequences are DFQATT and SNEGSKA (reference sequence). The CDR3 extends over 14 amino acids.

This clonotype was found once. This chain links TRBV4-1 with TRBJ1-4; perhaps TRBD1 as D (5 bases). The CDR3 runs 17 residues. Trimming removed 6 bases at V and 8 bases at J, with 25 bases between. Germline assignment: CDR1 MGHRA and CDR2 YSYEKL. The CDR3 reads CASSRTPRRAQEEKLFF. CDR3 sequence (DNA): TGCGCCAGCAGTCGGACACCTAGGAGGGCCCAGGAGGAAAAACTGTTTTTT.